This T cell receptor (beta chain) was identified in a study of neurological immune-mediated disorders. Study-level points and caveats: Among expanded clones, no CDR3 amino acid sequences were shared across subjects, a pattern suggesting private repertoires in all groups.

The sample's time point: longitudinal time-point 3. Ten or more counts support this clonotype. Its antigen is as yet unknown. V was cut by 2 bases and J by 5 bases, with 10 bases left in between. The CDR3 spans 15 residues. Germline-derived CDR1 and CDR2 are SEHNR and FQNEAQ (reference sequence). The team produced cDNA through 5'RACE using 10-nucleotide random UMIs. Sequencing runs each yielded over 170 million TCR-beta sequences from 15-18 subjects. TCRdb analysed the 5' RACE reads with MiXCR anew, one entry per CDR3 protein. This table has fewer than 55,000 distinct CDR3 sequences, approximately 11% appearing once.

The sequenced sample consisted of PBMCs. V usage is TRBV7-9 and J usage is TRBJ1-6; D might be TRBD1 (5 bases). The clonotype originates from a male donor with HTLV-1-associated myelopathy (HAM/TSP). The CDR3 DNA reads TGTGCCAGCAGCTTAACCGGGACTCATAATTCACCCCTCCACTTT. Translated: CASSLTGTHNSPLHF.